Sequencing of this T cell receptor (beta chain) was carried out in a study of blood T cell repertoires in COVID-19 (dated by TCRdb to 2020 to 2022). At the level of the whole study: Samples covering the acute and convalescent phases of COVID-19 were provided by collaborators in the United States, Italy and Spain. The material from the prospective study consisted of cDNA or gDNA derived from T cells, B-cell-depleted T cells, or PBMCs. The dataset comprised deeply sampled blood TCRbeta repertoires from subjects exposed to, actively infected with, or recovered from COVID-19. The repertoires were released in a freely available public database meant as a resource for research on the immune response to SARS-CoV-2. Samples came from the ongoing ImmuneRACE study (first 160 participants) plus 1,254 subjects from 6 global collaborators. The sample metadata nearly always contained a de-identified subject ID, COVID-19 status, age in years and sex. Where available, HLA class I and class II types were obtained from metadata supplied by the sample provider rather than from assay-based typing.

As for this clone: Its antigen is unknown. No base qualities exist here, and no much larger clone lies one base off it.

The study at large found these results: The amount of clinical and demographic metadata varied by source and participant and was provided uncurated.

TCRbeta CDR3 regions were amplified from genomic DNA by means of the immunoSEQ Assay, a bias-controlled multiplex PCR. Per the original workflow: The number of nucleated cells in each sample was estimated by amplification of reference gene primers within the assay. Sequence reads were collapsed and filtered to measure the absolute abundance of every unique TCRbeta CDR3 rearrangement. For each sample, productive Simpson clonality was calculated as the square root of Simpson's diversity index across productive rearrangements. The table comes from immuneACCESS by way of TCRdb, which keeps in-frame sequences with V and J called. Part of the clones is missing from these tables; in studies checked, under half for an unresolved V gene and the rest for unknown reasons. V and J calls plus clone size are reproduced from that table; the DNA served to infer D and trimming. Across this sample there are approximately 140,000 clones, with about 88% seen only once. The leading ten clones occupy under 3% of the sample.

One collaborating source in Seattle enrolled patients during active infection and followed them longitudinally through the course of disease. Whole blood was collected in K2EDTA tubes by collaborating institutions according to the institutions' own protocols. For TCRbeta analysis, collaborators shipped samples in one of three forms: frozen whole blood, isolated PBMCs, or DNA extracted from either of those sample types. Germline trimming: 5 bases from V, 2 bases from J; junction bases outside gene matches: 11. Measured from the cysteine to the phenylalanine, the CDR3 is 16 residues long. The entry retains the CDR3 DNA only, 48 bases that are in frame from base 1. CDR1 and CDR2, per the germline V gene (reference sequence), are MNHNY and SVGAGI.

The sample was peripheral blood. The receptor chain draws on TRBV6-6 and TRBJ1-2, with 7 central nucleotides matching TRBD1. The clonotype was recovered from a human donor with COVID-19, enrolled during active disease. The donor label of this sample is uncertain. At the DNA level, the sequence is TGTGCCAGCAGTAACCTCGGACAGGTGCTCAACTATGGCTACACCTTC. This codes for CASSNLGQVLNYGYTF.